The source of this TCR beta chain is a study of T cell responses to AZD1222 COVID-19 vaccine. General study results and limits: Scientists sampled the repertoires only once the peak T cell response had passed.

The CDR3 extends over 12 amino acids. CDR1 and CDR2 from the germline V gene are MDHEN and SYDVKM. J lost 10 bases, V lost 11 bases, and 11 bases had no gene match. The data were produced by immunoSEQ multiplex PCR, yet TCRdb's version contains in-frame clones alone and is incomplete. Of approximately 75,000 clones listed, about nine tenths are singletons. Points on this clone: As yet, its antigen is unknown.

Doses given second, at about 4 or about 12 weeks, were pooled. The sample in question was peripheral blood, obtained 28 days after the second AZD1222 dose. This clonotype was sampled from an adult who received the AZD1222 COVID-19 vaccine. The V and J genes are TRBV28 and TRBJ2-5, with TRBD1 matching 9 bases. CDR3 in amino acids: CAAGDRAWDQYF. CDR3 sequence (DNA): TGTGCCGCTGGGGACAGGGCTTGGGACCAGTACTTC.